This T cell receptor beta chain emerged from a study of early T cells in non-severe SARS-CoV-2 infection. Overall study: Unsorted whole blood bulk RNA was sequenced, with unpaired chains. Study-wide points: Anti-spike CD8 responses were favored in VDJdb matching, and private and CD4 specificities were missed.

Germline V gene data show CDR1 as DFQATT and CDR2 as SNEGSKA (reference sequence). This CDR3 has 14 residues. With 5 bases clipped from V and 6 bases from J, the junction kept 6 bases outside the gene matches. Individual cDNA molecules carried attached unique molecular identifiers. TCRdb fed the 5' RACE reads into MiXCR, producing one record per CDR3 protein. The sample lists tens of thousands of distinct CDR3 sequences, roughly 8.2% occurring once. This clonotype was seen many times. The antigen is undetermined. Sample: whole blood. The chain is built from TRBV20-1 and TRBJ2-1, with 11 bases that match TRBD2. The TCR was taken from an adult who was a healthcare worker with PCR-confirmed SARS-CoV-2 infection or an uninfected control (not recorded which). CDR3: CSAETSGSINEQFF. CDR3 nucleotides: TGCAGTGCTGAAACTAGCGGGAGCATCAATGAGCAGTTCTTC.